Listed here are 6 T cell receptor beta chains from one sample, sequenced in a study of CD8+CD57+ T cells in acquired aplastic anemia. CDR3 and TCR beta VDJ profiling relied on genomic DNA as the template. TCRdb ran MiXCR on the reads and lists one entry per CDR3 protein. The sample records approximately 200,000 distinct CDR3 sequences, about 59% being singletons. The specimen was sorted CD4+, CD8+, or CD8+CD57+ T cells (not recorded which) from PBMCs. These receptors were taken from a human donor in good health.

The chain couples TRBV19 to TRBJ2-3; 8 bases fit TRBD2. Losses at the gene ends were 6 bases for V and 2 bases for J; bases not matched to a gene: 19. Germline V gives CDR1 LNHDA, CDR2 SQIVND (reference sequence). This CDR3 is built from 19 residues. DNA for the CDR3: TGTGCCAGTAGCCCCTTGGGAGCGGGAGTTACCCCCCCCACAGATACGCAGTATTTT. Translating gives CASSPLGAGVTPPTDTQYF.

This clonotype was picked up one time. The chain uses TRBV20-1 and TRBJ1-1; possible D gene TRBD1, 5 bases. Germline V gives CDR1 DFQATT, CDR2 SNEGSKA (reference sequence). V shed 0 bases and J shed 0 bases, with 11 bases lying between them. CDR3 length: 15 amino acids. Here the CDR3 DNA reads TGCAGTGCTAGAGATCGGGGACGTATGAACACTGAAGCTTTCTTT. The encoded protein is CSARDRGRMNTEAFF.

This clonotype has only a few counts. The junction departs from germline at one end; a sequencing error may be responsible. V gene TRBV15 combines with J gene TRBJ2-5; 10 nucleotides agree with TRBD2. The V gene's germline CDR1 is LNHNV and CDR2 YYDKDF (reference sequence). This CDR3 has 15 residues. The CDR3 loop is CATSRVAGGQKTQYF. The CDR3 region has the DNA TGTGCCACCAGCAGGGTAGCGGGGGGACAGAAGACCCAGTACTTT.

The rearrangement links TRBV20-1 to TRBJ2-7; D is tentatively TRBD1 or TRBD2 (5 bases each). V lost 2 bases and J lost 2, with 10 bases in between. Germline loops: CDR1 DFQATT, CDR2 SNEGSKA (reference sequence). The CDR3 runs to 13 residues. The CDR3 nucleotides read TGCAGTGCTAGACCCAGGGAGACCTACGAGCAGTACTTC. Translated, it gives CSARPRETYEQYF.

The chain has TRBV4-1 and TRBJ2-7; D not certain. The V end was cut by 4 bases, the J end by 1 base, with 14 bases between. CDR1 and CDR2 from the germline V gene are MGHRA and YSYEKL. CDR3 length equals 15 residues. For the CDR3, the DNA is TGCGCCAGCAGCCCTGCACCAGGCGGTTCCTACGAGCAGTACTTC. This codes for CASSPAPGGSYEQYF.

The rearrangement joins TRBV5-4 to TRBJ2-7; perhaps D is TRBD1 or TRBD2 (5 bases each). Germline loops: CDR1 SGHNT, CDR2 YYREEE (reference sequence). V was cut by 0 bases and J by 6 bases, with 10 bases left in between. The CDR3 contains 13 residues. CDR3 loop: CASSLEGGGEQYF. The CDR3, as DNA: TGTGCCAGCAGCTTGGAAGGTGGGGGCGAGCAGTACTTC.